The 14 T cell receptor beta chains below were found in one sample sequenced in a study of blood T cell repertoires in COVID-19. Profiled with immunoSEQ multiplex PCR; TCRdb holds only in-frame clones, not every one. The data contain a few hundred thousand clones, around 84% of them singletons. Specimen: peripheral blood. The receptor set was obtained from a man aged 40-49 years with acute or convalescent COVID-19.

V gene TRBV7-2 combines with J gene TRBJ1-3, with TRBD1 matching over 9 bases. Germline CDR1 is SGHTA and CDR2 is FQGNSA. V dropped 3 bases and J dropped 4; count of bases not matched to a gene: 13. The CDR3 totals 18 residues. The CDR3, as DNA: TGTGCCAGCAGCTTCGCGGACCCAACAGGGGGCGCGGGAAACACCATATATTTT. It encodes CASSFADPTGGAGNTIYF.

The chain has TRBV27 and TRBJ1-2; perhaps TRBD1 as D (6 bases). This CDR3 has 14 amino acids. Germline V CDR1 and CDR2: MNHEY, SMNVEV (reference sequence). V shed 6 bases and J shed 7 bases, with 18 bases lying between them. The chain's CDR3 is CASRTGQGLSGYTF. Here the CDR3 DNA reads TGTGCCAGCAGAACGGGGCAGGGGTTGTCTGGCTACACCTTC.

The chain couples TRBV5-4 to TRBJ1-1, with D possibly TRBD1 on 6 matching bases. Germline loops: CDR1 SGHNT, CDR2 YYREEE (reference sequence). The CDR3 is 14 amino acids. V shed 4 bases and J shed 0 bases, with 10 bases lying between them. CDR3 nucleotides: TGTGCCAGCAGCCGACAGGCCTTGAACACTGAAGCTTTCTTT. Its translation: CASSRQALNTEAFF.

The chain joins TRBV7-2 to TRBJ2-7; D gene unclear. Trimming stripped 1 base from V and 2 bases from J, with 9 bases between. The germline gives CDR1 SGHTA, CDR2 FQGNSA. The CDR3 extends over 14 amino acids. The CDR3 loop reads CASSLDIQAYEQYF. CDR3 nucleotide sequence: TGTGCCAGCAGCTTAGATATTCAGGCCTACGAGCAGTACTTC.

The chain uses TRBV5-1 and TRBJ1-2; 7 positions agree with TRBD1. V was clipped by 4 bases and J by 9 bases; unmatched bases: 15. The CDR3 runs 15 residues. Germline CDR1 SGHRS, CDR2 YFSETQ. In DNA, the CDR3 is TGCGCCAGCAGCCCATCCACAGGGGCCACTTCAAGCTACACCTTC. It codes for CASSPSTGATSSYTF.

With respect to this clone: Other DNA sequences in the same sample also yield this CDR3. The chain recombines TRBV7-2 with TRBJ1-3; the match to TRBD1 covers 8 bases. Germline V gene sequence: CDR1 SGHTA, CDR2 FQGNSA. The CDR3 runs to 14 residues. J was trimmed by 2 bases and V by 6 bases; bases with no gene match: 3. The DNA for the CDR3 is TGTGCCAGCAGTCTACAGGGGGCTGGAAACACCATATATTTT. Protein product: CASSLQGAGNTIYF.

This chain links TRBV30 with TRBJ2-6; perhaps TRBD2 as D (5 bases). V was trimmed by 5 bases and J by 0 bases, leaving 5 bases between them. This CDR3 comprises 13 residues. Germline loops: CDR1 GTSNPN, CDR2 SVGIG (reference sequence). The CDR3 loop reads CAWGSSGANVLTF. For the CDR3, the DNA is TGTGCCTGGGGGAGCTCTGGGGCCAACGTCCTGACTTTC.

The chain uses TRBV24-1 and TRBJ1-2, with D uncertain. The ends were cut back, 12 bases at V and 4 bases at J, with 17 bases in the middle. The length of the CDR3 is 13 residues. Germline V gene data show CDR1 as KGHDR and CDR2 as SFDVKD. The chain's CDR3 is CAAFHRLIYGYTF. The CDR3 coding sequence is TGTGCCGCTTTCCACCGACTCATCTATGGCTACACCTTC.

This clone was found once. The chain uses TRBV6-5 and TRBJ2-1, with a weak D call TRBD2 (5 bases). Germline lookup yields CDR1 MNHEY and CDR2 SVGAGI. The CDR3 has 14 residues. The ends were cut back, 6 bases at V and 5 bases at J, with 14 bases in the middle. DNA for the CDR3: TGTGCCAGCAGCCCCTCCCCGCGGGACAATGAGCAGTTCTTC. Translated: CASSPSPRDNEQFF.

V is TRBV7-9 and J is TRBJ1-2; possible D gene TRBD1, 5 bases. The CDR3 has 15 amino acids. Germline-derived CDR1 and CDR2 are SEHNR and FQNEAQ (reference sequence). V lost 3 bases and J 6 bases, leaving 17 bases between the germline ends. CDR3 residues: CASSFENPGIDGYTF. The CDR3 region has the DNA TGTGCCAGCAGCTTCGAGAACCCAGGGATTGATGGCTACACCTTC.

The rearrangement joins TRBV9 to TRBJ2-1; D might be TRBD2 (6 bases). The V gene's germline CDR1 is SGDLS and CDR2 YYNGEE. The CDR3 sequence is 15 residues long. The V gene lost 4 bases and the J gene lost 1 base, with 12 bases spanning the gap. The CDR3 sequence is CASSLGLVSYNEQFF. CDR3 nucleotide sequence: TGTGCCAGCAGCTTGGGACTGGTATCCTACAATGAGCAGTTCTTC.

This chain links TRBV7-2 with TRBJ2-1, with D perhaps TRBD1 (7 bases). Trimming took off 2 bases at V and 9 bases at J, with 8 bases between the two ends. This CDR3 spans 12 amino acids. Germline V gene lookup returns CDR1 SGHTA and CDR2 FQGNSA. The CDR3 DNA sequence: TGTGCCAGCAGCTTACAGGGGGGTGAGCAGTTCTTC. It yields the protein CASSLQGGEQFF.

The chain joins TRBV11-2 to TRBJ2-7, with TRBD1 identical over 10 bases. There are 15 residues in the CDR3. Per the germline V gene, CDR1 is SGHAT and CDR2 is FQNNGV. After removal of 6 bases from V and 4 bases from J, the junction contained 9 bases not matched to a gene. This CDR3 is CASSPTGQGTYEQYF. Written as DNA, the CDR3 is TGTGCCAGCAGTCCTACGGGACAGGGGACGTACGAGCAGTACTTC.

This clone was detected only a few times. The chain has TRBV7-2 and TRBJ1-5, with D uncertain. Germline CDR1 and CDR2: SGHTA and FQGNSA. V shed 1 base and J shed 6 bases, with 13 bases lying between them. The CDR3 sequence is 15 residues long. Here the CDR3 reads CASSLGAGRRQPQHF. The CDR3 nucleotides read TGTGCCAGCAGCTTAGGGGCGGGGAGGCGTCAGCCCCAGCATTTT.